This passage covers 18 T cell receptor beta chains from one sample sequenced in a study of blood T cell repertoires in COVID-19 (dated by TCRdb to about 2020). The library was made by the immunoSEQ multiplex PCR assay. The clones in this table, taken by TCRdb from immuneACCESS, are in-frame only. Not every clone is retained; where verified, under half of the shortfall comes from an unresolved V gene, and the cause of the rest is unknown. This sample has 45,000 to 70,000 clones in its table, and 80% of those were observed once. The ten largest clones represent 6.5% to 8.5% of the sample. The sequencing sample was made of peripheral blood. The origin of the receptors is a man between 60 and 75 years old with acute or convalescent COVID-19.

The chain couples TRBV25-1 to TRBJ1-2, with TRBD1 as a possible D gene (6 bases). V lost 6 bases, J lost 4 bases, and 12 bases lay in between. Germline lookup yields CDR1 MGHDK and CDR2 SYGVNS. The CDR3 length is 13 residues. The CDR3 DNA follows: TGTGCCAGCAGAGCGGACAGACTCTATGGCTACACCTTC. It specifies CASRADRLYGYTF.

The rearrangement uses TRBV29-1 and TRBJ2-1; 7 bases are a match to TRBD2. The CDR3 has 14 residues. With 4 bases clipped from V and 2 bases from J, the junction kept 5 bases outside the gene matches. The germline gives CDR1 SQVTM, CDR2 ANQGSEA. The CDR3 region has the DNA TGCAGCGTTGGGGTAGCGGGCACCTACAATGAGCAGTTCTTC. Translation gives CSVGVAGTYNEQFF.

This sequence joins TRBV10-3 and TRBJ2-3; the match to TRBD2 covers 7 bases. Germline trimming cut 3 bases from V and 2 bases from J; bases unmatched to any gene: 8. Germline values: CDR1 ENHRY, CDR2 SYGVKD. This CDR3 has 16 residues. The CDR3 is CAISELGGTNTDTQYF. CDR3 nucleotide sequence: TGTGCCATCAGTGAACTGGGGGGGACCAACACAGATACGCAGTATTTT.

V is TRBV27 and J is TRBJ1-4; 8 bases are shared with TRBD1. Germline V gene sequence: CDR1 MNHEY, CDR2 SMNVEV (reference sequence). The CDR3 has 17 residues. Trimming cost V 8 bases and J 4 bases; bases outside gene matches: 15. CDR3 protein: CASCPGTGRTINEKLFF. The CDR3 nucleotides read TGTGCCAGCTGTCCCGGGACAGGAAGGACCATTAATGAAAAACTGTTTTTT.

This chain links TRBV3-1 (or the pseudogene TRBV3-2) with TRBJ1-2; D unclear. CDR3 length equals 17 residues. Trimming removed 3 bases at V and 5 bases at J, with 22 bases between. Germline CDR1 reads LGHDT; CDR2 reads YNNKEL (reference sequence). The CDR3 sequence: CASSHLEVGRGRYGYTF. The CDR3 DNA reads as TGTGCCAGCAGCCATCTTGAAGTCGGCAGAGGAAGATATGGCTACACCTTC.

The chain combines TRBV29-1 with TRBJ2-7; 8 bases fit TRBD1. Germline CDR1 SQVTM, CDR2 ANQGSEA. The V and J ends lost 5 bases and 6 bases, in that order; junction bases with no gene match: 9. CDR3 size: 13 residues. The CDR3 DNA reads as TGCAGCGTTATGACAGGGGAAAATCTCGAGCAGTACTTC. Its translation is CSVMTGENLEQYF.

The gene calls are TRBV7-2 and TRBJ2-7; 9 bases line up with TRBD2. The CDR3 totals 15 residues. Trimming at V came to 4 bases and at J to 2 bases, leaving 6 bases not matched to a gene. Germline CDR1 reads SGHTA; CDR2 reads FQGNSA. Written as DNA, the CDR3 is TGTGCCAGCAGCTCGGTAGCGGGGGAGGCCTACGAGCAGTACTTC. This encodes CASSSVAGEAYEQYF.

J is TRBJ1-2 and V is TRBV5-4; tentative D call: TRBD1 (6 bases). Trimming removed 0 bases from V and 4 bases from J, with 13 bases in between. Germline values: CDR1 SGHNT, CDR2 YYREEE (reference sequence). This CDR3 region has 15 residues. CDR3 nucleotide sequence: TGTGCCAGCAGCTTGGTTGGGGGCTCAGGCTATGGCTACACCTTC. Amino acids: CASSLVGGSGYGYTF.

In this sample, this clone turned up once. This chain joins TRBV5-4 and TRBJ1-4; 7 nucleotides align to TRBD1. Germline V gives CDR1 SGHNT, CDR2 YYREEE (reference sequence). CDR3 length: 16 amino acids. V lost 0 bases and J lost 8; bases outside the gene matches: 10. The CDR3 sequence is CASSLGGTATFEKLFF. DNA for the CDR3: TGTGCCAGCAGCTTGGGGGGGACAGCGACGTTCGAAAAACTGTTTTTT.

CDR3 bases: TGTGCCAGCAGCGTACTACCAGGGGGTGCGGGCTACACCTTC. This codes for CASSVLPGGAGYTF. The chain is built from TRBV9 and TRBJ1-2; 7 bases match TRBD1. Germline V gives CDR1 SGDLS, CDR2 YYNGEE. This CDR3 is built from 14 residues. Germline trimming cut 1 base from V and 8 bases from J; bases unmatched to any gene: 8. The full variable domain, its missing parts supplied by reference TRBV9 and TRBJ1-2, is DSGVTQTPKHLITATGQRVTLRCSPRSGDLSVYWYQQSLDQGLQFLIQYYNGEERAKGNILERFSAQQFPDLHSELNLSSLELGDSALYFCASSVLPGGAGYTFGSGTRLTVV.

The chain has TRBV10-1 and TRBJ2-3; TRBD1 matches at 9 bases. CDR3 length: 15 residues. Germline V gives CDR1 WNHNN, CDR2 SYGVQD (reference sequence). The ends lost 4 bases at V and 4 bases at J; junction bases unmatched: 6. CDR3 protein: CASSVGQGVADTQYF. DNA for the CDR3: TGCGCCAGCAGTGTGGGACAGGGAGTTGCAGATACGCAGTATTTT.

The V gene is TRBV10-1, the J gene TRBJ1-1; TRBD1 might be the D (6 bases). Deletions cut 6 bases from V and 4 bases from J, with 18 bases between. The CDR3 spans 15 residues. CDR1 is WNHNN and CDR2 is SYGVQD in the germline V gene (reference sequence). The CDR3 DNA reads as TGCGCCAGCAGCGAGCAGGGGACCGTTGGCACTGAAGCTTTCTTT. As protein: CASSEQGTVGTEAFF.

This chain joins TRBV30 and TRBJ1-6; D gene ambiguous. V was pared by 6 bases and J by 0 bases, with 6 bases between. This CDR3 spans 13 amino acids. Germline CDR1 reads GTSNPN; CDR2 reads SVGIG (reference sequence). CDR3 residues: CACRSSYNSPLHF. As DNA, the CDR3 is TGTGCCTGCAGAAGCTCCTATAATTCACCCCTCCACTTT.

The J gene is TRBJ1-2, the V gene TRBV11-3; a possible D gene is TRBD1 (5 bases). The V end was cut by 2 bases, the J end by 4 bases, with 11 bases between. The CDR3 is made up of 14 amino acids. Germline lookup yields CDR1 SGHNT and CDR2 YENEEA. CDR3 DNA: TGTGCCAGCAGCTTAAAGTGGGGCGGCTATGGCTACACCTTC. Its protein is CASSLKWGGYGYTF.

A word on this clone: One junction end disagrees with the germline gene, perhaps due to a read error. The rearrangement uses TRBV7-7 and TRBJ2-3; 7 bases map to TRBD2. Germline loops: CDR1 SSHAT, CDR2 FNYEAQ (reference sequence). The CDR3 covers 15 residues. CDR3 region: CASSLGEGRTDTQYF. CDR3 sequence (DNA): TGTGCTAGCAGCTTAGGGGAGGGACGCACAGATACGCAGTATTTT.

For the CDR3, the DNA is TGTGCCAGCAGTTCCCGACGACAGGGGGAGCCGTATTTT. The encoded protein is CASSSRRQGEPYF. The chain employs TRBV28 and TRBJ2-3; 9 bases are a match to TRBD1. The CDR3 contains 13 residues. V gave up 4 bases and J gave up 14 bases; unmatched junction bases: 10. Looked up from germline, CDR1 is MDHEN and CDR2 is SYDVKM.

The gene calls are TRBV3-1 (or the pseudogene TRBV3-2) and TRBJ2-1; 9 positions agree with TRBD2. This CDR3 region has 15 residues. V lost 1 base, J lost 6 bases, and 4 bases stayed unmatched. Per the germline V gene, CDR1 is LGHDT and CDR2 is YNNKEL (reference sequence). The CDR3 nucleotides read TGTGCCAGCAGCCAAGCGGGACTAGCTGTCAATGAGCAGTTCTTC. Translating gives CASSQAGLAVNEQFF.

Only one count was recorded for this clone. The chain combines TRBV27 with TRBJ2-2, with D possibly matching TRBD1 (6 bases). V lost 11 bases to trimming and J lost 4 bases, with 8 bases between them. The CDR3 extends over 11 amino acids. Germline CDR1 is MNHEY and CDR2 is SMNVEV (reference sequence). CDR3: CAVQGTGELFF. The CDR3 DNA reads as TGTGCCGTACAGGGCACCGGGGAGCTGTTTTTT.